The rows below give T cell receptor beta chains drawn from one sample of a study of blood T cell repertoires in COVID-19. Profiling relied on immunoSEQ multiplex PCR, and the TCRdb table lists in-frame clones only, not all of them. Of 150,000 or so clones listed, about 90% are singletons. Sequences were obtained from peripheral blood. Receptors were obtained from a man aged 80 or over with acute or convalescent COVID-19. Both conserved end residues are part of each CDR3. A D gene is named only where the DNA matches it firmly. Size is omitted from some rows. Given values are once, few, many or a class for expanded clones.

j_gene	v_gene	abundance	d_gene	CDR3nt	CDR3aa
TRBJ2-1	TRBV5-1	.	TRBD1	TGCGCCAGCAGCCGTCGGGACAGGATGTACAATGAGCAGTTCTTC	CASSRRDRMYNEQFF
TRBJ2-7	TRBV7-2	.	TRBD2	TGTGCCAGCAGCTCAAGACTAGCGGGAGACTACGAGCAGTACTTC	CASSSRLAGDYEQYF
TRBJ2-3	TRBV19	.	TRBD2	TGTGCCAGTAGTGACGGGGGGGGCACAGATACGCAGTATTTT	CASSDGGGTDTQYF
TRBJ2-3	TRBV3-1/TRBV3-2	few	.	TGTGCCAGCAGCCAAGCCGGGGGCGGGGGTGGAACAGATACGCAGTATTTT	CASSQAGGGGGTDTQYF
TRBJ1-1	TRBV10-3	.	TRBD1	TGTGCCATCATGGGACAGGGGGCCCGTGGCACTGAAGCTTTCTTT	CAIMGQGARGTEAFF
TRBJ2-3	TRBV5-5	.	TRBD2	TGTGCCAGCAGCTGGGGTAGCGGGGCCATAGTTAGCACAGATACGCAGTATTTT	CASSWGSGAIVSTDTQYF
TRBJ1-5	TRBV6-1	.	.	TGTGCCAGCAGTGAAGCAATGGGGCACAAGCCCCAGCATTTT	CASSEAMGHKPQHF
TRBJ1-4	TRBV28	.	.	TGTGCCAGCAGTGGGAAGGGGCTCGAAAAACTGTTTTTT	CASSGKGLEKLFF
TRBJ2-7	TRBV5-1	few	TRBD1	TGCGCCAGCAGCATAACGACAGGGGCGGCCGGTGACGAGCAGTACTTC	CASSITTGAAGDEQYF
TRBJ2-1	TRBV5-1	.	.	TGCGCCAGCAGAATTTCGGACTCTAGAGTTCAACAGTTCTTC	CASRISDSRVQQFF
TRBJ2-2	TRBV28	.	.	TGTGCCAGCAGTCCGGGTGGGGGCGCGAACACCGGGGAGCTGTTTTTT	CASSPGGGANTGELFF
TRBJ1-3	TRBV27	.	TRBD1	TGTGCCAGCAGTTTTACAGGGGCTGGAAACACCATATATTTT	CASSFTGAGNTIYF
TRBJ1-3	TRBV6-1	once	.	TGTGCCAGCAGTGAGGAACAGGGTTTTGAGAACACCATATATTTT	CASSEEQGFENTIYF
TRBJ1-2	TRBV28	.	.	TGTGCCAGCAGCCGGGGGATCTATGGCTACACCTTC	CASSRGIYGYTF
TRBJ2-2	TRBV30	.	.	TGTGCCTGGAGTAAGTCGGCCGGGGAGCTGTTTTTT	CAWSKSAGELFF
TRBJ1-4	TRBV11-2	.	.	TGTGCCAGCAGCTTCACGCTGCCTCGCCTTAAGGGGGCTAATGAAAAACTGTTTTTT	CASSFTLPRLKGANEKLFF
TRBJ1-6	TRBV2	.	.	TGTGCCAGCAGTGAAGGGGTCCGAGGAAAGGCGCCCCTCCACTTT	CASSEGVRGKAPLHF
TRBJ2-7	TRBV5-4	once	.	TGTGCCAGCAGCCCGAGCTCGGGTCCTAAAAAGCAGTACTTC	CASSPSSGPKKQYF
TRBJ2-2	TRBV2	.	TRBD2	TGTGCCAGCAAAATCGGGACTAGCGGGAGAACAGGCGGGGAGCTGTTTTTT	CASKIGTSGRTGGELFF
TRBJ1-2	TRBV24-1	.	.	TGTGCCACCAGTGTACCCGGGTATGGCTACACCTTC	CATSVPGYGYTF
TRBJ2-7	TRBV21-1	.	.	TGTGCCAGCAGCAAAGGTTTAAACGAGCAGTACTTC	CASSKGLNEQYF
TRBJ2-1	TRBV7-2	.	.	TGTGCCAGCAGCTTGGCCTCAGCCTACAATGAGCAGTTCTTC	CASSLASAYNEQFF
TRBJ2-5	TRBV14	.	.	TGTGCCAGCAGCCAAGTTCCGGGCGGGACGTACCAGTACTTC	CASSQVPGGTYQYF
TRBJ2-1	TRBV28	.	.	TGTGCCAGCAGTTTGGACGGGGGACCTTCGCTTGAGCAGTTCTTC	CASSLDGGPSLEQFF
TRBJ1-4	TRBV1	.	.	TGCACCAGCAGCCAAGCGGGACAGGGTGCAACTAATGAAAAACTGTTTTTT	CTSSQAGQGATNEKLFF
TRBJ2-1	TRBV7-9	.	.	TGTGCCAGCAGCTACCTTAAAAACAGGGTATCCAATGAGCAGTTCTTC	CASSYLKNRVSNEQFF
TRBJ1-3	TRBV7-2	few	.	TGTGCCAGCAGCCGTGACACGACCTCTGGAAACACCATATATTTT	CASSRDTTSGNTIYF
TRBJ2-1	TRBV30	.	TRBD2	TGTGCCTGGAGGGGCTTGACTAGCGGGGTTTACAATGAGCAGTTCTTC	CAWRGLTSGVYNEQFF
TRBJ1-2	TRBV2	.	.	TGTGCCAGCAGTGATCCTGATGGCTACACCTTC	CASSDPDGYTF
TRBJ2-3	TRBV2	.	.	TGTGCCAGCAGTCGGGACTTAACAGATACGCAGTATTTT	CASSRDLTDTQYF
TRBJ2-5	TRBV28	once	TRBD1	TGTGCCACCAGAACAGGGGGCAAGGAGACCCAGTACTTC	CATRTGGKETQYF
TRBJ1-2	TRBV6-5	.	TRBD1	TGTGCCAGCAGTAATCCCGGGACAGGGGAATATGGCTACACCTTC	CASSNPGTGEYGYTF
TRBJ2-5	TRBV5-1	.	.	TGCGCCAGCAGCCAGCAGGGCGCCGAGACCCAGTACTTC	CASSQQGAETQYF
TRBJ2-1	TRBV7-6	.	TRBD1	TGTGCCAGCAGCTTAACTTCGGACAGGGGTATTTTACACTCCAATGAGCAGTTCTTC	CASSLTSDRGILHSNEQFF
TRBJ1-5	TRBV19	.	.	TGTGCCAGTAGTACCCCCCTCCCAGTTAATCAGCCCCAGCATTTT	CASSTPLPVNQPQHF
TRBJ1-6	TRBV19	.	.	TGTGCCAGTAGTATCTCAGGGGCAAATATCAATTCACCCCTCCACTTT	CASSISGANINSPLHF
TRBJ1-2	TRBV7-9	.	.	TGTGCCAGCAGCTCGCCCCGACAGGCAACTAACTATGGCTACACCTTC	CASSSPRQATNYGYTF
TRBJ1-1	TRBV3-1/TRBV3-2	.	.	TGTGCCAGCAGCCAAGGGACAGCCGAAGCTTTCTTT	CASSQGTAEAFF
TRBJ1-4	TRBV19	.	TRBD1	TGTGCCAGCGCTGAACAGGGGGCTGGAGAAAAACTGTTTTTT	CASAEQGAGEKLFF
TRBJ2-1	TRBV28	once	.	TGTGCCAGCAGTTTTGCGGGGGCCTTGTACAATGAGCAGTTCTTC	CASSFAGALYNEQFF
TRBJ1-2	TRBV3-1/TRBV3-2	.	.	TGTGCCAGCAGCCAAGAATCGGTTGCTGGCTACACCTTC	CASSQESVAGYTF
TRBJ2-5	TRBV5-1	.	TRBD2	TGCGCCAGCAGCTTGTTCCTAGGAGCGGGGCAAGAGACCCAGTACTTC	CASSLFLGAGQETQYF
TRBJ1-1	TRBV6-1	.	.	TGTGCCAGCAGTGAAGCCACCAGGGTGGCAGCTTTCTTT	CASSEATRVAAFF
TRBJ2-1	TRBV6-5	.	TRBD2	TGTGCCAGCAGAGCTAGCGGGAATTCCTACAATGAGCAGTTCTTC	CASRASGNSYNEQFF
TRBJ2-1	TRBV7-2	.	TRBD2	TGTGCCAGCAGCTTATTAAGCGGGGGGGCCGATGAGCAGTTCTTC	CASSLLSGGADEQFF
TRBJ1-1	TRBV10-3	.	TRBD1	TGTGCCACCTGCCCCGGGACAGGGGGCGGAATGTCGTACACTGAAGCTTTCTTT	CATCPGTGGGMSYTEAFF
TRBJ1-6	TRBV11-3	.	.	TGTGCCAGCAGCTTAGGAGGGAATAATTCACCCCTCCACTTT	CASSLGGNNSPLHF
TRBJ1-5	TRBV6-1	.	.	TGTGCCAGCAGTGAATATGGCAGAAACAATCAGCCCCAGCATTTT	CASSEYGRNNQPQHF
TRBJ2-5	TRBV2	.	TRBD2	TGTGCCAGCGTCTTGGGCCTAGCGGGGAAAGAGACCCAGTACTTC	CASVLGLAGKETQYF
TRBJ2-2	TRBV5-1	.	.	TGCGCCAGCAGCTTGACAGACACCGGGGAGCTGTTTTTT	CASSLTDTGELFF
TRBJ2-3	TRBV2	once	TRBD2	TGTGCCAGCAGGTTAGCGGGAGCGGTAGATACGCAGTATTTT	CASRLAGAVDTQYF
TRBJ2-2	TRBV24-1	.	.	TGTGCCACCCAACTGAACACCGGGGAGCTGTTTTTT	CATQLNTGELFF
TRBJ1-1	TRBV5-5	.	TRBD1	TGTGCCAGCAGCCTCGGACAGGGGAGTTTGAACACTGAAGCTTTCTTT	CASSLGQGSLNTEAFF
TRBJ1-1	TRBV5-1	.	.	TGCGCCAGCAGCTTGCTAGGGGAGGTGACTGAAGCTTTCTTT	CASSLLGEVTEAFF
TRBJ1-2	TRBV6-6	.	TRBD1	TGTGCCAGCAGTTCTCCCACAGGGGGGTCTGGCTACACCTTC	CASSSPTGGSGYTF